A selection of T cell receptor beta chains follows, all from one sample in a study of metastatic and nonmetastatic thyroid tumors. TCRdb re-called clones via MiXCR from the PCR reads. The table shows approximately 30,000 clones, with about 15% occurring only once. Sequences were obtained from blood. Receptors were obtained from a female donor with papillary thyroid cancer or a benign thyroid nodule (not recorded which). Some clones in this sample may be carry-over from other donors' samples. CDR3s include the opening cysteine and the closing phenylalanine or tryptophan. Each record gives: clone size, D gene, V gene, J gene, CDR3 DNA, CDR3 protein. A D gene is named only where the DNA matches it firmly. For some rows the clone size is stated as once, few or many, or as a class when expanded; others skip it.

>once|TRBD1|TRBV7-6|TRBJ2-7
TGTGCCAGCAGCTTAGGGACAGGGAGCGAGCAGTACTTC
CASSLGTGSEQYF
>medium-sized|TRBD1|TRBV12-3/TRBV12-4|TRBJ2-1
TGTGCCAGCAGTCCTGGACAGGGATTAAGCTCCTACAATGAGCAGTTCTTC
CASSPGQGLSSYNEQFF
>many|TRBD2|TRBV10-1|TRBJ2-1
TGCGCCAGCAGCCTGGGGCGGAGCGGGGACTGGGAGCAGTTCTTC
CASSLGRSGDWEQFF
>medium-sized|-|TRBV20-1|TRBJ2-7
TGCAGTGCTCGGACTAGGGGGTCGGGCGAGCAGTACTTC
CSARTRGSGEQYF
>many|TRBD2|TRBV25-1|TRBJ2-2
TGTGCCAGCAGTGAATCTGAGCGGGAGTCAGGGGAGCTGTTTTTT
CASSESERESGELFF
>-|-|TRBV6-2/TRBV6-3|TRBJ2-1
TGTGCCAACAGTTACGATGGCGATGAGCAGTTCTTC
CANSYDGDEQFF
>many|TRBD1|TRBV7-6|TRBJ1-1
TGTGCCAGCAGCTCGGGACAGGGGGCTTCTGAAGCTTTCTTT
CASSSGQGASEAFF
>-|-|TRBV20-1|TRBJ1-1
TGCAGTGCTGTGGTACAGATGGGCACTGAGGCTTTCTTT
CSAVVQMGTEAFF
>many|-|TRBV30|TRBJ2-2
TGTGCCTGGAGTCGGGGGGCGGGAGTAAGAACCGGGGAGCTGTTTTTT
CAWSRGAGVRTGELFF
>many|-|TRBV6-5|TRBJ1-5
TGTGCCAGCAGTTACTCTGAAGGCAATCAGCCCCAGCATTTT
CASSYSEGNQPQHF
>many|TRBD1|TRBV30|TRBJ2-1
TGTGCCTGGAGTAGGACAGGGGGCTATGAGCAGTTCTTC
CAWSRTGGYEQFF
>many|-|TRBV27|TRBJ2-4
TGTGCCAGCATAAGGTCCACAATTCAACACTTAACAAAAAACATTCAGTACTTC
CASIRSTIQHLTKNIQYF
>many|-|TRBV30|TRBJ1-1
TGTGCCTGGAGTCTTTTGAGGGAGGCTTTCTTT
CAWSLLREAFF
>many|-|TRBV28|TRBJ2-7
TGTGCCAGCAGTTTCGGTAGACTTCAGACCTACGAGCAGTACTTC
CASSFGRLQTYEQYF
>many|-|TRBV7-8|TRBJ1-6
TGTGCCAGCAGCTTAGGGGCCCTGGGAAGGAAATCACCCCTCCACTTT
CASSLGALGRKSPLHF
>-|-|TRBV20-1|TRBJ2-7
TGCAGTGCTAGAGATTGGGGGATACCTTACGAGCAGTACTTC
CSARDWGIPYEQYF
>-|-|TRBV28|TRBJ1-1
TGTGCCAGCAGCCCTAACGATGTCACAAGGATCTTCTCGGGCACTGAAGCTTTCTTT
CASSPNDVTRIFSGTEAFF
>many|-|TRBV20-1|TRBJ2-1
TGCAGTGCTAGTATACGGCCTCCTAAAAGCTCCTACAATGAGCAGTTCTTC
CSASIRPPKSSYNEQFF
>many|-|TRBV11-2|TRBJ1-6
TGTGCCAGCAGCTTATCCGGGGATCGTAGTTCACCCCTCCACTTT
CASSLSGDRSSPLHF
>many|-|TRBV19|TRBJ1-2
TGTGCCAGTAGTGGACGGATAGACTATGGCTACACCTTC
CASSGRIDYGYTF
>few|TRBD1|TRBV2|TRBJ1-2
TGTGCCAACAGTCTAAGACCGGGACAGGATGGCTACACCTTC
CANSLRPGQDGYTF